Below are 7 T cell receptor beta chains sequenced from a single sample in a study of blood T cell repertoires in COVID-19. Repertoires were generated with immunoSEQ multiplex PCR, while TCRdb's copy carries only in-frame clones and drops some. The sample yields around 150,000 clones, around 85% seen once. The source material was peripheral blood. Source of these receptors: a man in his 60s with active or convalescent COVID-19.

The V and J genes are TRBV6-2 or TRBV6-3 and TRBJ1-2; 10 bases map to TRBD1. The V gene end was trimmed by 0 bases and the J gene end by 8 bases; junction bases not matched to a gene: 6. The germline V gene has CDR1 MNHEY and CDR2 SVGEGT. The CDR3 loop spans 15 amino acids. The DNA of the CDR3 is TGTGCCAGCAGTTACTCCGGGACAGGGGTGTTGGGCTACACCTTC. It codes for CASSYSGTGVLGYTF.

This clone was counted a few times. The V gene is TRBV5-6, the J gene TRBJ2-1; 13 nucleotides match TRBD2. This CDR3 is 15 amino acids long. Germline V gene lookup returns CDR1 SGHDT and CDR2 YYEEEE. The V and J ends lost 4 bases and 7 bases, in that order; junction bases with no gene match: 5. CDR3 region: CASSRGTSGKNEQFF. Written as DNA, the CDR3 is TGTGCCAGCAGCAGAGGGACTAGCGGGAAAAATGAGCAGTTCTTC. Looking up the rest from reference TRBV5-6 and TRBJ2-1 gives the full variable domain: DAGVTQSPTHLIKTRGQQVTLRCSPKSGHDTVSWYQQALGQGPQFIFQYYEEEERQRGNFPDRFSGHQFPNYSSELNVNALLLGDSALYLCASSRGTSGKNEQFFGPGTRLTVL.

V usage is TRBV11-3 and J usage is TRBJ2-7; 8 bases align to TRBD1. The CDR3 contains 15 residues. Germline lookup yields CDR1 SGHNT and CDR2 YENEEA. The trim removed 0 bases at V and 3 bases at J, leaving 4 bases unmatched. The DNA of the CDR3 is TGTGCCAGCAGCTTAGAAACAGGACAGGGCTACGAGCAGTACTTC. Translation: CASSLETGQGYEQYF.

The chain joins TRBV18 to TRBJ2-6, with D perhaps matching TRBD1 (5 bases). V shed 6 bases and J shed 1 base, with 16 bases lying between them. This CDR3 is 17 amino acids long. From germline, CDR1 is KGHSH and CDR2 LQKENI. CDR3 bases: TGTGCCAGCTCCCAAGGGGCCTTCGGTTCTGGGGCCAACGTCCTGACTTTC. Its protein product is CASSQGAFGSGANVLTF.

J is TRBJ1-2 and V is TRBV19; tentatively, D is TRBD1 (6 bases). The V gene's germline CDR1 is LNHDA and CDR2 SQIVND (reference sequence). This CDR3 is built from 13 residues. Trimming removed 8 bases at V and 6 bases at J, with 16 bases between. CDR3 sequence (DNA): TGTGCCAGTCAGACAGAGGGGGTAGATGGCTACACCTTC. This gives the protein CASQTEGVDGYTF.

V gene TRBV11-2 combines with J gene TRBJ1-1; 7 nucleotides align to TRBD1. CDR1 and CDR2 (germline): SGHAT, FQNNGV. J was trimmed by 5 bases and V by 5 bases; bases with no gene match: 2. The CDR3 runs to 12 residues. The chain's CDR3 is CASSPGGTEAFF. DNA of the CDR3: TGTGCCAGCAGCCCAGGGGGAACTGAAGCTTTCTTT.

This clone was counted between two and nine times. The V and J genes are TRBV28 and TRBJ1-5, with D unclear. With 5 bases removed from V and 5 bases from J, the gap between germline ends came to 7 bases. Germline-derived CDR1 and CDR2 are MDHEN and SYDVKM. The length of the CDR3 is 12 residues. CDR3: CASSAEDQPQHF. The CDR3 DNA follows: TGTGCCAGCAGTGCCGAGGATCAGCCCCAGCATTTT.